Listed here are 2 T cell receptor beta chains from one sample, sequenced in a study of blood T cell repertoires in COVID-19. The repertoire was sequenced with immunoSEQ multiplex PCR; TCRdb's copy has only in-frame clones and lacks some. Seen here are 250,000 or so clones, 83% observed once, and the top ten hold around 5.9%. The sequenced material came from peripheral blood. All receptors derive from a human donor in a cohort sampled during active COVID-19.

In its sample, this clone was seen once. This chain connects TRBV19 to TRBJ2-3; possibly TRBD1 for D (5 bases). Germline-derived CDR1 and CDR2 are LNHDA and SQIVND (reference sequence). With 6 bases removed from V and 4 bases from J, the gap between germline ends came to 5 bases. This CDR3 has 11 residues. The CDR3 is CASRQADTQYF. The CDR3 DNA sequence: TGTGCCAGTAGACAGGCAGATACGCAGTATTTT.

This clone was counted between two and nine times. The chain links TRBV30 to TRBJ1-1; the match to TRBD1 covers 10 bases. The CDR3 is 13 residues long. With V trimmed by 8 bases and J by 4 bases, 7 bases remained unmatched. CDR1 and CDR2 from the germline V gene are GTSNPN and SVGIG (reference sequence). CDR3 DNA: TGTGCCCGGTCCGGGGACAGGGGCACTGAAGCTTTCTTT. Its translation: CARSGDRGTEAFF. The full variable domain, with the rest looked up from reference TRBV30 and TRBJ1-1, is SQTIHQWPATLVQPVGSPLSLECTVEGTSNPNLYWYRQAAGRGLQLLFYSVGIGQISSEVPQNLSASRPQDRQFILSSKKLLLSDSGFYLCARSGDRGTEAFFGQGTRLTVV.